The T cell receptor (beta chain) under discussion was sequenced for a study of blood T cell repertoires in COVID-19. At the level of the study: Both acute and convalescent COVID-19 samples were obtained from the United States, Italy and Spain.

Per the original data handling: The authors estimated nucleated cell counts from reference gene primer amplification. Assay: immunoSEQ multiplex PCR; the TCRdb copy retains only in-frame clones and omits some. Clone size and V and J calls were adopted from that table, with D and trimming inferred from the DNA. The sample records some 400,000 clones, 87% being singletons. Germline assignment: CDR1 ENHRY and CDR2 SYGVKD. The ends lost 7 bases at V and 2 bases at J; junction bases unmatched: 2. The CDR3 loop spans 13 amino acids. Patients from Seattle were sampled longitudinally, starting during active infection.

The V gene is TRBV10-3, the J gene TRBJ2-7; 10 bases line up with TRBD1. This sequence was found in a woman aged 30 to 39 with COVID-19, enrolled during active disease. Sequencing was done on a sample of peripheral blood. The CDR3 is CAITGQGAYEQYF. The CDR3 DNA reads as TGTGCCATCACAGGACAGGGGGCCTACGAGCAGTACTTC.